Presented here are 21 T cell receptor beta chains from one specimen sequenced in a study of blood T cell repertoires in COVID-19. Only in-frame clones appear in the TCRdb table, and some are missing; sequencing was by immunoSEQ multiplex PCR. The data hold a few hundred thousand clones, with roughly 90% observed a single time. Sample: PBMCs or T cells enriched from blood (not recorded which). The receptor source for this set is a woman aged 30 to 39 who had recovered from COVID-19.

This CDR3 is CAWSVRGRGAMINQPQHF. CDR3 bases: TGTGCCTGGAGTGTAAGGGGGCGGGGGGCGATGATCAATCAGCCCCAGCATTTT. The chain links TRBV30 to TRBJ1-5; 7 bases line up with TRBD1. Germline trimming cut 0 bases from V and 3 bases from J; bases unmatched to any gene: 14. The germline V gene encodes CDR1 GTSNPN and CDR2 SVGIG (reference sequence). The CDR3 spans 18 residues.

As concerns this clone: Other DNA sequences in this specimen translate into the identical CDR3. This sequence joins TRBV9 and TRBJ1-1; D gene uncertain. V shed 0 bases and J shed 3 bases, with 6 bases lying between them. There are 13 residues in the CDR3. The germline V gene has CDR1 SGDLS and CDR2 YYNGEE. The CDR3 loop reads CASSVAGDTEAFF. In DNA, the CDR3 is TGTGCCAGCAGCGTAGCTGGAGACACTGAAGCTTTCTTT. Full variable domain (rest looked up from reference TRBV9 and TRBJ1-1): DSGVTQTPKHLITATGQRVTLRCSPRSGDLSVYWYQQSLDQGLQFLIQYYNGEERAKGNILERFSAQQFPDLHSELNLSSLELGDSALYFCASSVAGDTEAFFGQGTRLTVV.

This rearrangement joins TRBV2 to TRBJ2-2, with TRBD1 identical over 8 bases. The CDR3 contains 15 residues. V trimming: 4 bases; J trimming: 1 base; junction bases outside the gene matches: 2. Germline loops: CDR1 SNHLY, CDR2 FYNNEI. The CDR3 bases are TGTGCCAGCAGTGCACAGGGGGGGAACACCGGGGAGCTGTTTTTT. Its translation: CASSAQGGNTGELFF.

This rearrangement joins TRBV5-5 to TRBJ2-7; tentative D call: TRBD2 (6 bases). The V end was cut by 4 bases, the J end by 3 bases, with 11 bases between. The germline V gene encodes CDR1 SGHKS and CDR2 YYEKEE (reference sequence). The CDR3 consists of 13 residues. For the CDR3, the DNA is TGTGCCAGCAGCCGCGGAGGGTTCTACGAGCAGTACTTC. Translating gives CASSRGGFYEQYF.

This rearrangement joins TRBV7-2 to TRBJ2-7; 7 bases match TRBD1. Germline lookup yields CDR1 SGHTA and CDR2 FQGNSA. The CDR3 totals 13 residues. With V trimmed by 5 bases and J by 3 bases, 4 bases remained unmatched. CDR3 region: CASSVTGSYEQYF. The CDR3 nucleotides are TGTGCCAGCAGCGTGACAGGGAGCTACGAGCAGTACTTC.

This chain connects TRBV4-1 to TRBJ2-1; 14 bases are shared with TRBD2. Germline values: CDR1 MGHRA, CDR2 YSYEKL. The CDR3 runs 19 residues. V trimming: 4 bases; J trimming: 0 bases; junction bases outside the gene matches: 8. The CDR3 sequence is CASSPGLAGGPRSYNEQFF. CDR3 nucleotides: TGCGCCAGCAGCCCAGGACTAGCGGGAGGTCCCCGCTCCTACAATGAGCAGTTCTTC.

The genes are TRBV7-2 and TRBJ2-3, with 9 bases matching TRBD1. V was clipped by 4 bases and J by 4 bases; unmatched bases: 12. The CDR3 is 17 residues long. Germline V CDR1 and CDR2: SGHTA, FQGNSA. CDR3 nucleotides: TGTGCCAGCAGCTATCGGACAGGGGCCTTGTTGGCAGATACGCAGTATTTT. Translating it yields CASSYRTGALLADTQYF.

CDR3 loop: CASSPGSGDTQYF. In DNA form, the CDR3 reads TGTGCCAGCTCACCGGGTAGCGGGGATACGCAGTATTTT. The chain couples TRBV18 to TRBJ2-3; the match to TRBD2 covers 7 bases. The V gene's germline CDR1 is KGHSH and CDR2 LQKENI. This CDR3 spans 13 amino acids. V shed 3 bases and J 6 bases; nucleotides not matched to a gene: 3.

The V call is TRBV7-9, the J call TRBJ1-2, with TRBD1 matching 9 bases. The V gene end was trimmed by 5 bases and the J gene end by 6 bases; junction bases not matched to a gene: 10. CDR3 length: 15 amino acids. Germline CDR1 SEHNR, CDR2 FQNEAQ (reference sequence). The CDR3 protein is CASSTGTGTADGYTF. In DNA form, the CDR3 reads TGTGCCAGCAGCACCGGGACAGGGACGGCTGATGGCTACACCTTC.

The genes are TRBV5-4 and TRBJ2-7, with a tentative D call TRBD2 (7 bases). The CDR3 is 15 amino acids. The V and J ends lost 4 bases and 2 bases respectively, with 16 bases between them. Germline V gene data show CDR1 as SGHNT and CDR2 as YYREEE (reference sequence). CDR3 nucleotide sequence: TGTGCCAGCAGCCCGGGGGGCGGGAGAGCCTACGAGCAGTACTTC. Protein: CASSPGGGRAYEQYF.

The genes are TRBV19 and TRBJ1-1; D possibly corresponds to TRBD1 (5 bases). CDR1 is LNHDA and CDR2 is SQIVND in the germline V gene (reference sequence). V was clipped by 8 bases and J by 7 bases, with 11 bases between them. CDR3 size: 11 residues. The CDR3 region has the DNA TGTGCCAGTCGGGGGGGGATTGAAGCTTTCTTT. The encoded protein is CASRGGIEAFF.

The rearrangement uses TRBV27 and TRBJ1-2, with 8 bases fitting TRBD1. The CDR3 extends over 12 amino acids. In germline, CDR1 is MNHEY, CDR2 SMNVEV (reference sequence). Trimming at V came to 6 bases and at J to 8 bases, leaving 5 bases not matched to a gene. The DNA of the CDR3 is TGTGCCAGCAGGCAGGGGGCGCAGGGCTACACCTTC. Translated: CASRQGAQGYTF.

The chain joins TRBV7-2 to TRBJ1-6; D is ambiguous. The CDR3 runs to 14 residues. V was shortened by 2 bases and J by 5 bases, with 7 bases between the two germline ends. Germline V gene data show CDR1 as SGHTA and CDR2 as FQGNSA. The CDR3 region is CASSLHTNNSPLHF. CDR3 nucleotides: TGTGCCAGCAGCTTACACACAAATAATTCACCCCTCCACTTT.

The chain couples TRBV7-2 to TRBJ2-5; 9 bases map to TRBD1. CDR3 size: 17 residues. Germline CDR1 and CDR2: SGHTA and FQGNSA. The ends lost 4 bases at V and 10 bases at J; junction bases unmatched: 19. In DNA form, the CDR3 reads TGTGCCAGCAGCTCCTCGGGACAGGGCTATTTTAGAGATAGCCAGTACTTC. Translated: CASSSSGQGYFRDSQYF.

The chain carries TRBV14 and TRBJ2-3; D is possibly TRBD2 (6 bases). CDR3 length: 16 amino acids. With 5 bases removed from V and 0 bases from J, the gap between germline ends came to 15 bases. Germline values: CDR1 SGHDN, CDR2 FVKESK. Here the CDR3 reads CASSENQGLSTDTQYF. In nucleotides, the CDR3 is TGTGCCAGCAGCGAAAATCAGGGACTGAGCACAGATACGCAGTATTTT.

The J gene is TRBJ2-2, the V gene TRBV12-3 or TRBV12-4, with 7 bases that match TRBD2. V gave up 6 bases and J gave up 6 bases; unmatched junction bases: 4. The CDR3 loop spans 13 amino acids. The CDR3 DNA sequence: TGTGCCAGCAGGACTGGGGGGGCCGGGGAGCTGTTTTTT. It translates to CASRTGGAGELFF.

This clone was seen a few times. V usage is TRBV24-1 and J usage is TRBJ1-2, with TRBD1 matching 10 bases. The CDR3 loop spans 14 amino acids. With V trimmed by 3 bases and J by 6 bases, 3 bases remained unmatched. Germline V gene data show CDR1 as KGHDR and CDR2 as SFDVKD. Here the CDR3 reads CATSDGDRGHGYTF. DNA for the CDR3: TGTGCCACCAGTGATGGGGACAGGGGCCATGGCTACACCTTC.

This chain joins TRBV5-1 and TRBJ2-3; TRBD2 matches 14 bases. Per germline, CDR1 SGHRS and CDR2 YFSETQ. Unmatched junction bases numbered 12, after V lost 4 bases and J lost 2 bases. The CDR3 spans 19 residues. DNA for the CDR3: TGCGCCAGCAGCAAAGCCCCGGGACTAGCGGGGGCCTTCACAGATACGCAGTATTTT. Protein sequence: CASSKAPGLAGAFTDTQYF.

This sequence joins TRBV18 and TRBJ2-7, with TRBD2 identical over 8 bases. The germline V gene has CDR1 KGHSH and CDR2 LQKENI. The V and J ends lost 2 bases and 3 bases, in that order; junction bases with no gene match: 12. The CDR3 runs to 17 residues. The CDR3 here is CASSPLGPGSGSYEQYF. The CDR3 coding sequence is TGTGCCAGCTCACCATTGGGTCCAGGGAGCGGGAGCTACGAGCAGTACTTC.

The chain links TRBV6-2 or TRBV6-3 to TRBJ1-2; perhaps TRBD1 as D (5 bases). The CDR3 consists of 14 residues. V shed 2 bases and J shed 8 bases, with 15 bases lying between them. Germline loops: CDR1 MNHEY, CDR2 SVGEGT. The CDR3 bases are TGTGCCAGCAGTTACAGGGGCGGTGTTTCGGGCTACACCTTC. It specifies CASSYRGGVSGYTF.

This clone was recorded only once. The V and J genes are TRBV24-1 and TRBJ1-1, with TRBD1 matching 10 bases. CDR1 and CDR2 (germline): KGHDR, SFDVKD. V gave up 4 bases and J gave up 8 bases; unmatched junction bases: 9. CDR3 length: 15 residues. CDR3 DNA sequence: TGTGCCACCAGTGACCGAGGGACAGGGGTTGCAGAAGCTTTCTTT. Translation: CATSDRGTGVAEAFF.